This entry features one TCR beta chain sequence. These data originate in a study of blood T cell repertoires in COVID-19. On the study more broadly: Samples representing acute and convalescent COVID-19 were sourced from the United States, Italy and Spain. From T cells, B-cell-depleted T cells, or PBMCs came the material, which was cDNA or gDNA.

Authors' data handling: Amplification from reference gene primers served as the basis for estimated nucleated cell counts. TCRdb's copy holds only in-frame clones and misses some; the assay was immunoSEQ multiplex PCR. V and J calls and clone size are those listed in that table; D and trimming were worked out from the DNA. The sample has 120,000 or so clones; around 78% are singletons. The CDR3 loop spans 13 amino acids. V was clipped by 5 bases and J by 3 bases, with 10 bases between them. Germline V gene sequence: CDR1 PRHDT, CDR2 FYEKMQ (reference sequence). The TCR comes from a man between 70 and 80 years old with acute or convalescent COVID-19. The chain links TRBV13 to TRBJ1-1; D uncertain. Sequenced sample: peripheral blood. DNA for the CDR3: TGTGCCAGCAGCCCGCGGGGAGACACTGAAGCTTTCTTT. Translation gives CASSPRGDTEAFF.